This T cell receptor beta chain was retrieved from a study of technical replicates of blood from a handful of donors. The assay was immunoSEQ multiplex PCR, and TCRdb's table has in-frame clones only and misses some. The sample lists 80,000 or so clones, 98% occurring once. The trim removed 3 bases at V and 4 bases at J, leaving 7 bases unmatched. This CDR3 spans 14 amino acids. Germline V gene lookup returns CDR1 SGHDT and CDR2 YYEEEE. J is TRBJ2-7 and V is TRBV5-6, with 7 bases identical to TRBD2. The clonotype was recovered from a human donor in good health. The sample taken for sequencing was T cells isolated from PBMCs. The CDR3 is CASSWEGYNYEQYF. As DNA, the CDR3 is TGTGCCAGCAGCTGGGAGGGGTACAATTACGAGCAGTACTTC.